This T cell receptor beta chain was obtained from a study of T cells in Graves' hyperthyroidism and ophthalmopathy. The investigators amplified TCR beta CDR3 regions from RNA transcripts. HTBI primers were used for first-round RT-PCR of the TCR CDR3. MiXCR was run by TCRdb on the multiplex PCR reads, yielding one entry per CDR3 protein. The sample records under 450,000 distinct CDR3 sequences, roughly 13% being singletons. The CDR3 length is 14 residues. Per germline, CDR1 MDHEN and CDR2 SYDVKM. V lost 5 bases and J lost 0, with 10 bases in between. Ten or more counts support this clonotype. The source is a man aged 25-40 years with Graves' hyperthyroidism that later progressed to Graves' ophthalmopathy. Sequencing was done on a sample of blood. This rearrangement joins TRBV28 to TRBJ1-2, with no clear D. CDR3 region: CASSRTGANYGYTF. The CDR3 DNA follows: TGTGCCAGCAGTCGGACGGGAGCTAACTATGGCTACACCTTC.